This entry concerns a single TCR beta chain. Its antigen is still unknown. These data are taken from a study of T cells after yellow fever vaccination. Broader study findings: Subsequent booster samples again held most clones from primary vaccination (roughly 95% CD4, 88% CD8).

V dropped 2 bases and J dropped 0 bases, with 12 bases sitting between them. CDR1 is MNHEY, CDR2 SMNVEV, per germline (reference sequence). The CDR3 has 16 amino acids. A process of 5'RACE template switching, which added a universal primer site and UMIs, was used to make TCR cDNA. Each CDR3 protein gets one entry after TCRdb re-called the 5' RACE reads with MiXCR. The sample comprises more than 95,000 distinct CDR3 sequences, around 15% of which are singletons, and more than 40% rests with the top ten. The clonotype was recovered from a young man who received the YFV17D yellow fever vaccine. Sequencing was performed on CD8+ T cells sorted from PBMCs, taken 5 days after the yellow fever booster vaccination. The chain links TRBV27 to TRBJ2-3, with D possibly being TRBD1 (6 bases). The CDR3: CASSLLNRVSTDTQYF. For the CDR3, the DNA is TGTGCCAGCAGTTTACTTAACAGGGTTAGCACAGATACGCAGTATTTT.